This passage covers 3 T cell receptor beta chains from one sample sequenced in a study of blood T cell repertoires in COVID-19. The data were produced by immunoSEQ multiplex PCR, yet TCRdb's version contains in-frame clones alone and is incomplete. The sample includes tens of thousands of clones, roughly 87% of them seen just once. Sequenced: peripheral blood. The receptors here all came from a man aged 50 to 60 with acute or convalescent COVID-19.

The chain has TRBV5-5 and TRBJ1-2; possible D gene TRBD1, 6 bases. CDR1 and CDR2 from the germline V gene are SGHKS and YYEKEE (reference sequence). V was cut by 4 bases and J by 4 bases, with 11 bases left in between. The CDR3 is 13 amino acids. The CDR3 DNA is TGTGCCAGCAGCGCCAGGGGTGCCTATGGCTACACCTTC. Its protein product is CASSARGAYGYTF.

J is TRBJ2-7 and V is TRBV11-2; 10 bases match TRBD1. CDR3 size: 17 residues. V lost 5 bases and J lost 11; bases outside the gene matches: 21. Germline V gene lookup returns CDR1 SGHAT and CDR2 FQNNGV. The CDR3 region has the DNA TGTGCCAGCAGCCCATACATCGCCGGGACAGGGGTTCCCGGGGAGTACTTC. Translating gives CASSPYIAGTGVPGEYF.

The rearrangement links TRBV19 to TRBJ1-1; 7 positions match TRBD1. Trimming cost V 5 bases and J 4 bases; bases outside gene matches: 7. The CDR3 sequence is 14 residues long. Germline CDR1 is LNHDA and CDR2 is SQIVND (reference sequence). The CDR3 sequence: CASSQTGLVTEAFF. CDR3 nucleotides: TGTGCCAGTAGTCAGACAGGGTTGGTCACTGAAGCTTTCTTT.